This TCR beta chain stems from a study of CD8+CD57+ T cells in acquired aplastic anemia. Study results and caveats: Approximately 29 was the count of CD8+ CDR3 sequences that patients shared with controls.

For this clonotype: Its target is not known.

Selection for sequencing was limited to patients who had shown CD8+CD57+ cell expansion by flow cytometry. The TCR beta profiling, which covered VDJ combination and CDR3 sequence, was carried out using genomic DNA as the template. TCRdb ran MiXCR on the reads and lists one entry per CDR3 protein. The sample gives a few hundred thousand distinct CDR3 sequences, 82% of which show up once; 40% to 55% is in the top ten. The CDR3 contains 13 residues. The germline gives CDR1 SNHLY, CDR2 FYNNEI. The sequence was collected from a human donor with aplastic anemia. The chain recombines TRBV2 with TRBJ2-2; D gene ambiguous. The better agreement between TRBJ2-3 and the DNA end casts doubt on the J call. Input material: sorted CD4+, CD8+, or CD8+CD57+ T cells (not recorded which) from PBMCs. The CDR3 is CASGHSGTDAQYF. The CDR3 coding sequence is TGTGCCAGCGGGCACAGTGGCACCGATGCGCAGTATTTT.